The TCR beta chain described here comes from a study of cytomegalovirus exposure and HLA in healthy donors. Note on this clone: Antigen specificity is unknown.

Trimming removed 6 bases at V and 5 bases at J, with 19 bases between. CDR3 length: 15 amino acids. Germline CDR1 MRHNA, CDR2 SNTAGT. Study-wide findings and caveats: Beyond CMV serostatus, there was no information to go on about immune exposure. A few chains linked to CMV were shown in vitro to be specific for CMV antigens. Later analysis identified several of the most significant clusters that appeared linked to common viral pathogens.

Whereas donors were nominally healthy upon sampling, unrecorded immune exposures were probable. 60 Vbeta and 13 Jbeta primers were used in PCR. Repertoires were generated with immunoSEQ multiplex PCR, while TCRdb's copy carries only in-frame clones and drops some. The data show around 140,000 clones, over 75% seen once. The source material was PBMCs. This TCR was sampled from a woman in her 40s in good health and CMV-seronegative. The J gene is TRBJ1-2, the V gene TRBV6-4; D remains ambiguous. The CDR3 region is CASRDPEPTAYGYTF. The CDR3 nucleotides read TGTGCCAGCAGAGACCCGGAGCCGACCGCTTATGGCTACACCTTC.